The 31 T cell receptor beta chains given below trace back to one sample, sequenced in a study of blood T cell repertoires in COVID-19. The data were produced by immunoSEQ multiplex PCR, yet TCRdb's version contains in-frame clones alone and is incomplete. The top ten hold roughly 3% of the sample, which has 330,000 or so clones, roughly 90% seen once. Sequencing was performed on PBMCs or T cells enriched from blood (not recorded which). These receptors were collected from a woman aged 25 to 39 who had recovered from COVID-19.

The J gene is TRBJ1-5, the V gene TRBV5-1; D might be TRBD1 (5 bases). Germline loops: CDR1 SGHRS, CDR2 YFSETQ. V lost 4 bases, J lost 3 bases, and 14 bases lay in between. The CDR3 has 15 residues. DNA of the CDR3: TGCGCCAGCAGCACTGGGGGGACTCTCAATCAGCCCCAGCATTTT. This encodes CASSTGGTLNQPQHF.

This clone was seen just once. The chain is built from TRBV11-2 and TRBJ1-6; D gene ambiguous. The CDR3 is made up of 11 amino acids. Trimming cost V 7 bases and J 7 bases, with 5 bases left between them. Germline V gene sequence: CDR1 SGHAT, CDR2 FQNNGV. Here the CDR3 DNA reads TGTGCCAGCACCGCGAATTCACCCCTCCACTTT. Its translation is CASTANSPLHF.

The V gene is TRBV29-1, the J gene TRBJ1-2; possible D gene TRBD1, 6 bases. The germline CDR1 and CDR2 sequences are SQVTM and ANQGSEA. CDR3 size: 12 residues. The V gene lost 3 bases and the J gene lost 8 bases, with 13 bases spanning the gap. The CDR3 reads CSVDLPGEGYTF. The CDR3 DNA reads as TGCAGCGTTGACCTTCCAGGGGAGGGCTACACCTTC. The full variable domain, its missing parts supplied by reference TRBV29-1 and TRBJ1-2, is SAVISQKPSRDICQRGTSLTIQCQVDSQVTMMFWYRQQPGQSLTLIATANQGSEATYESGFVIDKFPISRPNLTFSTLTVSNMSPEDSSIYLCSVDLPGEGYTFGSGTRLTVV.

The gene calls are TRBV27 and TRBJ2-3, with 9 bases lining up with TRBD1. Germline trimming cut 5 bases from V and 3 bases from J; bases unmatched to any gene: 6. The germline V gene encodes CDR1 MNHEY and CDR2 SMNVEV (reference sequence). CDR3 length: 15 residues. The CDR3 region has the DNA TGTGCCAGCAGTACCTCGACAGGGGGGACAGATACGCAGTATTTT. It translates to CASSTSTGGTDTQYF.

The rearrangement uses TRBV14 and TRBJ2-5; possibly TRBD1 for D (6 bases). Germline values: CDR1 SGHDN, CDR2 FVKESK. The CDR3 is made up of 15 amino acids. The ends were cut back, 2 bases at V and 3 bases at J, with 13 bases in the middle. The CDR3 is CASSQIPDSKETQYF. The CDR3 DNA reads TGTGCCAGCAGCCAAATCCCGGACAGCAAAGAGACCCAGTACTTC.

V and J are TRBV2 and TRBJ2-7, with 11 bases identical to TRBD1. The CDR3 extends over 12 amino acids. Trimming at V came to 8 bases and at J to 6 bases, leaving 3 bases not matched to a gene. Germline values: CDR1 SNHLY, CDR2 FYNNEI. The CDR3 DNA follows: TGTGCCAGCGGACAGGGGGCTATCGAGCAGTACTTC. This encodes CASGQGAIEQYF.

The CDR3 loop is CASSLSGLVFTYEQYF. The CDR3, as DNA: TGTGCCAGCAGCTTATCCGGACTAGTCTTCACCTACGAGCAGTACTTC. The gene calls are TRBV7-8 and TRBJ2-7, with 7 nucleotides matching TRBD2. The CDR3 is 16 amino acids. Germline V gene sequence: CDR1 SGHVS, CDR2 FQNEAQ. Trimming cost V 2 bases and J 2 bases; bases outside gene matches: 9.

The chain combines TRBV2 with TRBJ2-1; 9 nucleotides align to TRBD2. CDR1 is SNHLY, CDR2 FYNNEI, per germline. Trimming cost V 5 bases and J 4 bases; bases outside gene matches: 6. The CDR3 contains 15 residues. The CDR3 DNA is TGTGCCAGCAGTTGGGCTAGCGGGGATTACAATGAGCAGTTCTTC. This gives the protein CASSWASGDYNEQFF.

The genes are TRBV7-8 and TRBJ2-2; the match to TRBD1 covers 7 bases. Looked up from germline, CDR1 is SGHVS and CDR2 is FQNEAQ. The CDR3 totals 14 residues. V trimming: 10 bases; J trimming: 2 bases; junction bases outside the gene matches: 7. CDR3 bases: TGTGCCACACTGGACAGGAGAAACACCGGGGAGCTGTTTTTT. This encodes CATLDRRNTGELFF.

This clone occurred once. The chain joins TRBV4-1 to TRBJ1-4, with D perhaps TRBD1 (5 bases). Germline lookup yields CDR1 MGHRA and CDR2 YSYEKL. Between the trimmed V and J ends, which lost 3 bases and 5 bases, there was a span of 13 bases. CDR3 size: 15 residues. The chain's CDR3 is CASSHGTGGNEKLFF. The CDR3 coding sequence is TGCGCCAGCAGCCATGGAACAGGAGGGAATGAAAAACTGTTTTTT.

The chain's CDR3 is CASSLSGGNQETQYF. The CDR3, as DNA: TGCGCCAGCAGCTTAAGCGGAGGCAACCAAGAGACCCAGTACTTC. The rearrangement joins TRBV5-1 to TRBJ2-5, with D possibly matching TRBD2 (5 bases). The ends were cut back, 2 bases at V and 0 bases at J, with 11 bases in the middle. The CDR3 runs 15 residues. Germline lookup yields CDR1 SGHRS and CDR2 YFSETQ.

The CDR3 region is CASSSTGGLNTEAFF. Here the CDR3 DNA reads TGCGCCAGCAGCTCGACAGGGGGCCTGAACACTGAAGCTTTCTTT. The gene calls are TRBV5-1 and TRBJ1-1; 10 bases are a match to TRBD1. This CDR3 has 15 amino acids. Germline CDR1 is SGHRS and CDR2 is YFSETQ. The ends lost 3 bases at V and 0 bases at J; junction bases unmatched: 2.

The chain couples TRBV2 to TRBJ2-7; a possible D gene is TRBD1 (5 bases). CDR3 length equals 16 residues. Germline assignment: CDR1 SNHLY and CDR2 FYNNEI. V was shortened by 8 bases and J by 5 bases, with 25 bases between the two germline ends. The CDR3 DNA sequence: TGTGCCAGCGTCAGGGATCCCCCCCCTATTCCGGACGAGCAGTACTTC. This codes for CASVRDPPPIPDEQYF.

V gene TRBV5-6 combines with J gene TRBJ2-3; TRBD2 matches at 9 bases. The germline CDR1 and CDR2 sequences are SGHDT and YYEEEE. This CDR3 contains 17 residues. V shed 0 bases, J shed 7 bases, and the junction held 12 bases outside the gene matches. The CDR3 here is CASSLEASGIRRNTQYF. The CDR3 bases are TGTGCCAGCAGCTTGGAAGCTAGCGGGATCAGAAGGAATACGCAGTATTTT.

V gene TRBV5-1 combines with J gene TRBJ2-5; 9 positions agree with TRBD2. CDR3 length equals 15 residues. After removal of 0 bases from V and 5 bases from J, the junction contained 5 bases not matched to a gene. The V gene's germline CDR1 is SGHRS and CDR2 YFSETQ. This chain's CDR3 is CASSLGPLAGETQYF. The CDR3 bases are TGCGCCAGCAGCTTGGGACCCCTAGCGGGGGAGACCCAGTACTTC.

The V call is TRBV4-1, the J call TRBJ1-1; possible D gene TRBD1, 5 bases. Trimming cost V 1 base and J 1 base, with 10 bases left between them. CDR1 is MGHRA and CDR2 is YSYEKL in the germline V gene. This CDR3 comprises 15 residues. DNA for the CDR3: TGCGCCAGCAGCCAAGGGGGGGAGGCGAACACTGAAGCTTTCTTT. It encodes CASSQGGEANTEAFF.

In its sample, this clone was seen once. V usage is TRBV18 and J usage is TRBJ2-2; 8 nucleotides match TRBD1. The CDR3 has 13 residues. J lost 10 bases, V lost 6 bases, and 7 bases had no gene match. Germline V lookup: CDR1 KGHSH, CDR2 LQKENI. The CDR3 DNA reads as TGTGCCAGCTCGCCCTCAGGGGGCAAGGAGCTGTTTTTT. Protein sequence: CASSPSGGKELFF.

The rearrangement uses TRBV27 and TRBJ1-1, with 11 positions matching TRBD1. V dropped 3 bases and J dropped 4; count of bases not matched to a gene: 10. In germline, CDR1 is MNHEY, CDR2 SMNVEV (reference sequence). The length of the CDR3 is 17 residues. DNA for the CDR3: TGTGCCAGCAGTTTGCGGTCCGGACAGGGGGCCAGCACTGAAGCTTTCTTT. This gives the protein CASSLRSGQGASTEAFF.

The chain employs TRBV15 and TRBJ2-2; possibly TRBD2 for D (6 bases). V was pared by 4 bases and J by 5 bases, with 8 bases between. CDR3 length equals 13 residues. From germline, CDR1 is LNHNV and CDR2 YYDKDF (reference sequence). CDR3 residues: CATSTGVTGELFF. The DNA of the CDR3 is TGTGCCACCAGCACGGGGGTTACCGGGGAGCTGTTTTTT.

The chain has TRBV5-1 and TRBJ2-7; 10 bases match TRBD1. The V gene end was trimmed by 4 bases and the J gene end by 8 bases; junction bases not matched to a gene: 15. Germline loops: CDR1 SGHRS, CDR2 YFSETQ. The CDR3 has 16 residues. The CDR3 loop reads CASSRAGTGEGIKQYF. In nucleotides, the CDR3 is TGCGCCAGCAGCAGAGCCGGGACAGGGGAAGGAATTAAGCAGTACTTC.

J is TRBJ2-3 and V is TRBV10-1; 11 bases line up with TRBD2. This CDR3 has 16 amino acids. Germline CDR1 is WNHNN and CDR2 is SYGVQD (reference sequence). V shed 2 bases, J shed 5 bases, and the junction held 6 bases outside the gene matches. In DNA form, the CDR3 reads TGCGCCAGCAGTGAGAGAGGGCTAGCGGGGGGAGATACGCAGTATTTT. Translation: CASSERGLAGGDTQYF.

This clone turned up a few times. The CDR3: CASSQGEGSYEQYF. In DNA form, the CDR3 reads TGTGCCAGCAGCCAGGGAGAGGGCTCCTACGAGCAGTACTTC. V usage is TRBV3-1 (or the pseudogene TRBV3-2) and J usage is TRBJ2-7; D might be TRBD2 (5 bases). CDR3 length: 14 residues. V gave up 3 bases and J gave up 0 bases, with 9 bases separating them. The V gene's germline CDR1 is LGHDT and CDR2 YNNKEL (reference sequence).

CDR3 bases: TGTGCCAGCAGCTTTGGGGACTTCACAGATACGCAGTATTTT. This sequence encodes CASSFGDFTDTQYF. The chain couples TRBV7-2 to TRBJ2-3, with D possibly being TRBD2 (6 bases). The CDR3 spans 14 residues. Trimming shortened V by 3 bases and J by 2 bases, and 9 bases separated the two germline ends. Germline CDR1 is SGHTA and CDR2 is FQGNSA.

The J gene is TRBJ1-2, the V gene TRBV7-9, with 10 bases aligning to TRBD1. The length of the CDR3 is 14 residues. Germline CDR1 and CDR2: SEHNR and FQNEAQ (reference sequence). J lost 7 bases, V lost 1 base, and 3 bases had no gene match. This CDR3 is CASSLVGQGGGYTF. CDR3 DNA: TGTGCCAGCAGCTTAGTCGGACAGGGGGGTGGCTACACCTTC.

The chain has TRBV3-1 (or the pseudogene TRBV3-2) and TRBJ2-1; 7 bases are shared with TRBD1. Unmatched junction bases numbered 4, after V lost 4 bases and J lost 1 base. The CDR3 extends over 15 amino acids. The germline V gene has CDR1 LGHDT and CDR2 YNNKEL (reference sequence). CDR3 nucleotides: TGTGCCAGCAGCCGCGACAGGGTGTCCTACAATGAGCAGTTCTTC. Protein: CASSRDRVSYNEQFF.

This chain joins TRBV29-1 and TRBJ2-6; TRBD1 is a possible D gene (5 bases). The CDR3 totals 16 residues. CDR1 is SQVTM and CDR2 is ANQGSEA in the germline V gene. Between the trimmed V and J ends, which lost 7 bases and 2 bases, there was a span of 18 bases. In DNA, the CDR3 is TGCAGCGCCGGCACCACAGGAGCCCCTGGGGCCAACGTCCTGACTTTC. Translation gives CSAGTTGAPGANVLTF.

The chain is built from TRBV4-1 and TRBJ1-3; D gene ambiguous. Trimming left V 3 bases short and J 2 bases short, with 11 bases between. The CDR3 sequence is 15 residues long. Germline assignment: CDR1 MGHRA and CDR2 YSYEKL. The CDR3 loop is CASSQLAGTGNTIYF. The CDR3 DNA reads as TGCGCCAGCAGCCAGCTGGCAGGAACTGGAAACACCATATATTTT.

The V and J genes are TRBV29-1 and TRBJ1-4; D is perhaps TRBD1 (5 bases). The CDR3 is made up of 13 amino acids. Germline CDR1 is SQVTM and CDR2 is ANQGSEA. Trimming removed 4 bases at V and 4 bases at J, with 10 bases between. The DNA of the CDR3 is TGCAGCGTTGCCCGGGGGGGTAATGAAAAACTGTTTTTT. This translates into CSVARGGNEKLFF.

The chain recombines TRBV3-1 (or the pseudogene TRBV3-2) with TRBJ1-3; D uncertain. In germline, CDR1 is LGHDT, CDR2 YNNKEL (reference sequence). The germline V and J ends were trimmed by 6 bases and 1 base, with 13 bases remaining between them. CDR3 length equals 15 residues. The CDR3 nucleotides read TGTGCCAGCAGACCTGGTTCTGAGTCTGGAAACACCATATATTTT. Translating it yields CASRPGSESGNTIYF.

The rearrangement joins TRBV28 to TRBJ2-7; D may be TRBD1 (5 bases). Germline CDR1 is MDHEN and CDR2 is SYDVKM. The ends were cut back, 5 bases at V and 2 bases at J, with 7 bases in the middle. CDR3 size: 12 residues. The CDR3 spells CASSTTAYEQYF. In DNA, the CDR3 is TGTGCCAGCAGTACGACAGCCTACGAGCAGTACTTC.

CDR3 sequence: CASGITTYEQYF. For the CDR3, the DNA is TGTGCCAGCGGCATTACCACCTACGAGCAGTACTTC. The chain recombines TRBV27 with TRBJ2-7; D unresolved. Germline CDR1 and CDR2: MNHEY and SMNVEV (reference sequence). Trimming removed 8 bases from V and 2 bases from J, with 10 bases in between. This CDR3 has 12 amino acids.